The next 20 T cell receptor beta chains were all read from a single sample in a study of vaccination effects on CD4 cells after COVID-19. These receptors are not linked to any known antigen. The repertoire was sequenced with immunoSEQ multiplex PCR; TCRdb's copy has only in-frame clones and lacks some. The data contain approximately 45,000 clones, about 76% of them singletons. CD4+ T cell isolation took place after approximately 11 days of culture. The sample was CD4+ T cells from PBMCs cultured without peptide, taken before COVID-19 vaccination. The receptors stem from a human donor who had a prior SARS-CoV-2 infection.

The gene calls are TRBV12-3 or TRBV12-4 and TRBJ1-6; D is undetermined. The germline V and J ends were trimmed by 5 bases and 5 bases, with 4 bases remaining between them. This CDR3 region has 12 residues. The CDR3 loop reads CASSRDNSPLHF. CDR3 sequence (DNA): TGTGCCAGCAGTAGGGATAATTCACCCCTCCACTTT.

The chain is built from TRBV11-2 and TRBJ2-7; D is possibly TRBD1 (6 bases). Germline V lookup: CDR1 SGHAT, CDR2 FQNNGV. The CDR3 covers 13 residues. V lost 3 bases, J lost 2 bases, and 8 bases lay in between. This CDR3 reads CASSFTGTYEQYF. The DNA for the CDR3 is TGTGCCAGCAGCTTTACAGGGACCTACGAGCAGTACTTC.

The gene calls are TRBV7-9 and TRBJ1-1, with D hard to call. Germline CDR1 reads SEHNR; CDR2 reads FQNEAQ (reference sequence). The CDR3 runs to 14 residues. V lost 5 bases to trimming and J lost 2 bases, with 12 bases between them. In DNA, the CDR3 is TGTGCCAGCAGCGAGTTGACGGACAACACTGAAGCTTTCTTT. This sequence encodes CASSELTDNTEAFF.

The chain recombines TRBV5-4 with TRBJ2-7, with 14 bases matching TRBD2. Trimming took 4 bases from V and 6 from J; bases not matched to a gene: 9. The germline V gene has CDR1 SGHNT and CDR2 YYREEE (reference sequence). This CDR3 has 16 residues. CDR3 bases: TGTGCCAGCAGCGCCGGGACTAGCGGGAGTTCGTCCGAGCAGTACTTC. Translated, it gives CASSAGTSGSSSEQYF.

The chain links TRBV2 to TRBJ2-5; TRBD2 matches at 9 bases. The germline V gene has CDR1 SNHLY and CDR2 FYNNEI. This CDR3 is 14 amino acids long. Trimming cost V 5 bases and J 4 bases; bases outside gene matches: 5. The CDR3 DNA reads TGTGCCAGCAGTCCCGGACTAGCGATAGAGACCCAGTACTTC. Translation: CASSPGLAIETQYF.

V gene TRBV7-8 combines with J gene TRBJ1-1; D unresolved. Germline V lookup: CDR1 SGHVS, CDR2 FQNEAQ. CDR3 size: 14 residues. The V end lost 5 bases, the J end lost 1 base, and 11 bases lay between the germline ends. The CDR3 DNA sequence: TGTGCCAGCAGCGCCACGGCAGGGAACACTGAAGCTTTCTTT. Translation: CASSATAGNTEAFF.

This clone has more than one count but fewer than ten. J is TRBJ2-5 and V is TRBV2; 15 positions agree with TRBD2. The trim removed 4 bases at V and 5 bases at J, leaving 5 bases unmatched. Germline V gene lookup returns CDR1 SNHLY and CDR2 FYNNEI. The CDR3 sequence is 16 residues long. The CDR3 DNA reads TGTGCCAGCAGTGGGACTAGCGGGGGGGCCGGCGAGACCCAGTACTTC. Encoded protein: CASSGTSGGAGETQYF.

The DNA for the CDR3 is TGTGCCAGCAGCCCCACGTTGGACACTGAAGCTTTCTTT. The encoded protein is CASSPTLDTEAFF. The V and J genes are TRBV7-9 and TRBJ1-1; no clear D. Per germline, CDR1 SEHNR and CDR2 FQNEAQ (reference sequence). CDR3 size: 13 residues. Trimming shortened V by 5 bases and J by 3 bases, and 10 bases separated the two germline ends.

This clone was found once. The J gene is TRBJ1-5, the V gene TRBV18, with a tentative D call TRBD1 (5 bases). The ends were cut back, 5 bases at V and 4 bases at J, with 9 bases in the middle. Germline V gene lookup returns CDR1 KGHSH and CDR2 LQKENI. The CDR3 totals 13 residues. The CDR3 is CASSSKGNQPQHF. The CDR3 DNA reads as TGTGCCAGCTCATCAAAGGGGAATCAGCCCCAGCATTTT.

The V call is TRBV7-9, the J call TRBJ2-2; TRBD2 matches 11 bases. V lost 0 bases, J lost 5 bases, and 5 bases stayed unmatched. There are 17 residues in the CDR3. The germline CDR1 and CDR2 sequences are SEHNR and FQNEAQ (reference sequence). CDR3 sequence reads: CASSLAKTSGVTGELFF. The CDR3 DNA reads TGTGCCAGCAGCTTAGCGAAGACTAGCGGGGTTACCGGGGAGCTGTTTTTT.

The chain employs TRBV5-1 and TRBJ1-1, with 9 bases that match TRBD1. CDR1 is SGHRS and CDR2 is YFSETQ in the germline V gene. J lost 5 bases, V lost 1 base, and 3 bases had no gene match. The CDR3 extends over 14 amino acids. This CDR3 is CASSLTGGSTEAFF. The CDR3 region has the DNA TGCGCCAGCAGCTTGACAGGGGGCTCAACTGAAGCTTTCTTT.

This chain uses TRBV7-2 with TRBJ1-2, with D perhaps matching TRBD1 (6 bases). This CDR3 spans 14 amino acids. Germline CDR1 SGHTA, CDR2 FQGNSA. The V end lost 5 bases, the J end lost 2 bases, and 12 bases lay between the germline ends. Here the CDR3 reads CASSRTALNYGYTF. CDR3 sequence (DNA): TGTGCCAGCAGCAGGACAGCGCTCAACTATGGCTACACCTTC.

This clone was observed a few times. J is TRBJ1-1 and V is TRBV10-3; 10 bases fit TRBD1. Germline CDR1 is ENHRY and CDR2 is SYGVKD. The V gene end was trimmed by 7 bases and the J gene end by 11 bases; junction bases not matched to a gene: 7. The CDR3 loop spans 12 amino acids. CDR3 DNA: TGTGCCATCAAAGGGACAGGGGATGTTGCTTTCTTT. Encoded protein: CAIKGTGDVAFF.

The chain carries TRBV30 and TRBJ2-2, with D perhaps given as TRBD1 or TRBD2 (6 bases each). Germline V lookup: CDR1 GTSNPN, CDR2 SVGIG (reference sequence). The CDR3 is 15 amino acids. The V end lost 4 bases, the J end lost 0 bases, and 12 bases lay between the germline ends. CDR3 DNA: TGTGCCTGGAACCGGGGGCAAGCGAACACCGGGGAGCTGTTTTTT. Its translation: CAWNRGQANTGELFF.

The chain links TRBV7-2 to TRBJ2-7, with 9 bases fitting TRBD2. CDR1 and CDR2 (germline): SGHTA, FQGNSA. J gave up 0 bases and V 5 bases, and 5 bases lay outside the gene matches. The CDR3 length is 15 residues. As DNA, the CDR3 is TGTGCCAGCAGCAGGACTAGCGAATCCTCCTACGAGCAGTACTTC. It yields the protein CASSRTSESSYEQYF. The full variable domain, its missing parts supplied by reference TRBV7-2 and TRBJ2-7, is GAGVSQSPSNKVTEKGKDVELRCDPISGHTALYWYRQSLGQGLEFLIYFQGNSAPDKSGLPSDRFSAERTGGSVSTLTIQRTQQEDSAVYLCASSRTSESSYEQYFGPGTRLTVT.

The rearrangement uses TRBV30 and TRBJ2-5, with D hard to call. Trimming pared 0 bases from V and 2 bases from J, leaving 10 bases between. Germline V gives CDR1 GTSNPN, CDR2 SVGIG (reference sequence). The CDR3 totals 14 residues. Here the CDR3 reads CAWSVDNLQETQYF. DNA for the CDR3: TGTGCCTGGAGTGTAGATAATTTGCAAGAGACCCAGTACTTC.

J is TRBJ1-2 and V is TRBV11-3; the match to TRBD1 covers 9 bases. Trimming at V came to 3 bases and at J to 6 bases, leaving 20 bases not matched to a gene. Germline-derived CDR1 and CDR2 are SGHNT and YENEEA. The CDR3 is made up of 19 amino acids. Here the CDR3 reads CASSFSSPGTGFGRHGYTF. CDR3 DNA sequence: TGTGCCAGCAGCTTCTCCAGTCCCGGGACAGGGTTCGGTCGACATGGCTACACCTTC.

This chain links TRBV5-4 with TRBJ1-1; 7 bases are shared with TRBD1. CDR1 is SGHNT, CDR2 YYREEE, per germline (reference sequence). V lost 5 bases to trimming and J lost 3 bases; unmatched junction nucleotides: 7. CDR3 length: 14 amino acids. Here the CDR3 DNA reads TGTGCCAGCAGGAGACAGGGTGGGGACACTGAAGCTTTCTTT. Encoded protein: CASRRQGGDTEAFF. The full variable domain, in which reference TRBV5-4 and TRBJ1-1 provide the parts outside the CDR3, is ETGVTQSPTHLIKTRGQQVTLRCSSQSGHNTVSWYQQALGQGPQFIFQYYREEENGRGNFPPRFSGLQFPNYSSELNVNALELDDSALYLCASRRQGGDTEAFFGQGTRLTVV.

The chain recombines TRBV12-3 or TRBV12-4 with TRBJ2-7; the D gene could be TRBD1 or TRBD2 (5 bases each). The CDR3 is 12 amino acids. The V gene lost 2 bases and the J gene lost 6 bases, with 8 bases spanning the gap. For the CDR3, the DNA is TGTGCCAGCAGTTTACCAGGGAGCGAGCAGTACTTC. Protein product: CASSLPGSEQYF.

The J gene is TRBJ1-2, the V gene TRBV6-1; TRBD1 is a possible D gene (5 bases). Germline V CDR1 and CDR2: MNHNS, SASEGT. The CDR3 consists of 15 residues. With 3 bases removed from V and 1 base from J, the gap between germline ends came to 12 bases. CDR3: CASSDGWQGNYGYTF. The CDR3 DNA reads as TGTGCCAGCAGTGATGGGTGGCAGGGTAACTATGGCTACACCTTC.